Listed here are 14 T cell receptor beta chains from one sample, sequenced in a study of blood T cells in healthy people across ages. It was with a sample-barcoded 5' primer and a J-beta primer mix that a second PCR of about 6 to 11 cycles was run. TCRdb redid the calling of the 5' RACE reads with MiXCR, one entry per CDR3 protein. The sample yields 1,500,000 or so distinct CDR3 sequences, approximately 59% seen once. The sequenced material came from blood. These receptors all stem from a man aged 18 to 29 in good health.

The rearrangement links TRBV27 to TRBJ1-1, with 7 bases that match TRBD1. Per the germline V gene, CDR1 is MNHEY and CDR2 is SMNVEV (reference sequence). The length of the CDR3 is 15 residues. Trimming took 7 bases from V and 5 from J; bases not matched to a gene: 13. The CDR3 here is CASKVGDSFRTEAFF. DNA for the CDR3: TGTGCCAGCAAAGTCGGGGACAGTTTTCGAACTGAAGCTTTCTTT.

This clonotype was counted a few times. The V call is TRBV11-2, the J call TRBJ2-5; D is undetermined. Germline loops: CDR1 SGHAT, CDR2 FQNNGV. The CDR3 is 12 amino acids. Trimming took off 5 bases at V and 5 bases at J, with 9 bases between the two ends. The CDR3 loop is CASSHNLETQYF. The DNA of the CDR3 is TGTGCCAGCAGCCACAACCTGGAGACCCAGTACTTC. The full variable domain, completed using reference TRBV11-2 and TRBJ2-5, is EAGVAQSPRYKIIEKRQSVAFWCNPISGHATLYWYQQILGQGPKLLIQFQNNGVVDDSQLPKDRFSAERLKGVDSTLKIQPAKLEDSAVYLCASSHNLETQYFGPGTRLLVL.

As regards this clonotype: One end of the junction is discordant with germline, which a read error may explain. This chain uses TRBV6-5 with TRBJ1-1, with D possibly matching TRBD1 (5 bases). Germline CDR1 reads MNHEY; CDR2 reads SVGAGI. The CDR3 has 14 residues. The CDR3 protein is CAGSYERGNTEAFF. CDR3 coding DNA: TGTGCCGGCAGTTACGAGAGGGGGAACACTGAAGCTTTCTTT.

The chain combines TRBV29-1 with TRBJ1-2; possible D gene TRBD1, 6 bases. V was shortened by 6 bases and J by 2 bases, with 13 bases between the two germline ends. Germline V CDR1 and CDR2: SQVTM, ANQGSEA. CDR3 length equals 13 residues. CDR3 region: CSVDSQSNYGYTF. The CDR3, as DNA: TGCAGCGTGGACAGCCAGAGCAACTATGGCTACACCTTC.

The chain has TRBV7-9 and TRBJ2-4, with no clear D. The J call is uncertain, as TRBJ2-7 better fits the DNA end. Germline V gives CDR1 SEHNR, CDR2 FQNEAQ (reference sequence). The CDR3 extends over 11 amino acids. For the CDR3, the DNA is TGTGCCAGCACCTTCTCGGACGAGCAGTACTTC. Amino acids: CASTFSDEQYF.

The J gene is TRBJ2-2, the V gene TRBV2, with unresolved D. Germline V lookup: CDR1 SNHLY, CDR2 FYNNEI. The CDR3 covers 15 residues. Between the trimmed V and J ends, which lost 4 bases and 5 bases, there was a span of 14 bases. The CDR3 loop reads CASSGRLSATGELFF. The CDR3 DNA is TGTGCCAGCAGTGGCCGTTTGAGTGCGACCGGGGAGCTGTTTTTT.

This clonotype was found many times. The rearrangement joins TRBV7-9 to TRBJ2-7, with 7 bases matching TRBD1. The length of the CDR3 is 14 residues. The germline gives CDR1 SEHNR, CDR2 FQNEAQ (reference sequence). V trimming: 5 bases; J trimming: 1 base; junction bases outside the gene matches: 5. CDR3 amino acids: CASSPRDRSYEQYF. CDR3 sequence (DNA): TGTGCCAGCAGCCCACGGGACAGATCCTACGAGCAGTACTTC. Drawing the rest from reference TRBV7-9 and TRBJ2-7, the complete variable domain is DTGVSQNPRHKITKRGQNVTFRCDPISEHNRLYWYRQTLGQGPEFLTYFQNEAQLEKSRLLSDRFSAERPKGSFSTLEIQRTEQGDSAMYLCASSPRDRSYEQYFGPGTRLTVT.

The chain is built from TRBV6-6 and TRBJ2-3; D remains ambiguous. The CDR3 is 15 amino acids. CDR1 is MNHNY and CDR2 is SVGAGI in the germline V gene (reference sequence). V lost 2 bases, J lost 0 bases, and 9 bases lay in between. The CDR3 DNA reads as TGTGCCAGCAGTTACGAACATCCTAGCACAGATACGCAGTATTTT. This gives the protein CASSYEHPSTDTQYF.

The chain uses TRBV4-2 and TRBJ2-4; weak D call: TRBD2 (6 bases). The better agreement between TRBJ2-7 and the DNA end casts doubt on the J call. Germline values: CDR1 LGHNA, CDR2 YNFKEQ. The CDR3 runs 15 residues. CDR3 loop: CASSQEPAEGYEQYF. The CDR3 coding sequence is TGTGCCAGCAGCCAGGAACCAGCGGAGGGTTACGAGCAGTACTTC.

This clonotype has only one observation. The V and J genes are TRBV10-3 and TRBJ1-2; no clear D gene. The CDR3 is 16 amino acids. From germline, CDR1 is ENHRY and CDR2 SYGVKD. Trimming cost V 2 bases and J 4 bases, with 17 bases left between them. CDR3 in amino acids: CAISEPPGVSSYGYTF. In nucleotides, the CDR3 is TGTGCCATCAGTGAGCCCCCAGGTGTGTCCTCCTATGGCTACACCTTC.

The chain uses TRBV4-3 and TRBJ1-1; D ambiguous. In germline, CDR1 is LGHNA, CDR2 YSLEER. CDR3 size: 14 residues. Trimming removed 0 bases from V and 10 bases from J, with 15 bases in between. The CDR3 here is CASSQDRGGRGAFF. The CDR3 nucleotides read TGCGCCAGCAGCCAAGACCGGGGAGGTCGGGGAGCTTTCTTT.

The chain employs TRBV27 and TRBJ2-4; 8 nucleotides align to TRBD1. This CDR3 contains 15 residues. Germline loops: CDR1 MNHEY, CDR2 SMNVEV (reference sequence). V was pared by 6 bases and J by 13 bases, with 17 bases of the junction left unmatched. CDR3 in DNA: TGTGCCAGCAGAGGACAGGGTGAGATTGAGGGGGAGCAGTACTTC. Translation: CASRGQGEIEGEQYF.

This clonotype has more than one count but fewer than ten. J is TRBJ2-5 and V is TRBV3-1; possible D gene TRBD1, 5 bases. The CDR3 extends over 14 amino acids. V dropped 6 bases and J dropped 3 bases, with 14 bases sitting between them. Germline CDR1 LGHDT, CDR2 YNNKEL (reference sequence). The CDR3 DNA is TGTGCCAGCAGTCCTAGGGGTGAGGAAGAGACCCAGTACTTC. It translates to CASSPRGEEETQYF.

V and J are TRBV3-1 and TRBJ2-1; no clear D gene. Per the germline V gene, CDR1 is LGHDT and CDR2 is YNNKEL (reference sequence). The CDR3 is 14 amino acids. With 0 bases removed from V and 3 bases from J, the gap between germline ends came to 6 bases. The CDR3 nucleotides read TGTGCCAGCAGCCAAGAGAACAGCTACAATGAGCAGTTCTTC. Translated, it gives CASSQENSYNEQFF.